Listed here is a single T cell receptor beta chain. Seattle's cohort entered during active infection and was followed longitudinally. The data were taken from a study of blood T cell repertoires in COVID-19. About the research overall: In each case, the material was cDNA or gDNA derived from T cells, B-cell-depleted T cells, or PBMCs.

This CDR3 has 15 residues. The germline V gene encodes CDR1 LNHDA and CDR2 SQIVND (reference sequence). V lost 6 bases to trimming and J lost 3 bases, with 14 bases between them. The method was immunoSEQ multiplex PCR; TCRdb's version includes in-frame clones alone and lacks a portion of them. Among tens of thousands of clones listed, approximately 81% were seen once. This sequence was found in a man aged 55-75 years with COVID-19, enrolled during active disease. Material for sequencing was peripheral blood. The chain employs TRBV19 and TRBJ2-2; TRBD2 might be the D (6 bases). The CDR3 nucleotides are TGTGCCAGTAGGATGGCAGGGACTCACACCGGGGAGCTGTTTTTT. Translating gives CASRMAGTHTGELFF.